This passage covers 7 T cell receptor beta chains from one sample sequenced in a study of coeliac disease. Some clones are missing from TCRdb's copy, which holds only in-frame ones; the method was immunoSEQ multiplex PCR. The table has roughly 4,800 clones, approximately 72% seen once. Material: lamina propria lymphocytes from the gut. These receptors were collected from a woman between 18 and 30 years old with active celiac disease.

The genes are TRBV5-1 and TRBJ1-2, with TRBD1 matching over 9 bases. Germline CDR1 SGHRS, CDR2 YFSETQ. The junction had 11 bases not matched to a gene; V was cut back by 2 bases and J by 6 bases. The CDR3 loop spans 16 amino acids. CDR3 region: CASSFRGGQGADGYTF. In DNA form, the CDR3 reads TGCGCCAGCAGCTTCCGGGGGGGACAGGGAGCGGATGGCTACACCTTC.

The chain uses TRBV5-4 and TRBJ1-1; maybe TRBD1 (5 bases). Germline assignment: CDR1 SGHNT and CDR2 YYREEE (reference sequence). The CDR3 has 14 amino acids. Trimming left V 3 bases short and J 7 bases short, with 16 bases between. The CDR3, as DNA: TGTGCCAGCAGCTGGAATTTAGGGGTTGATGAAGCTTTCTTT. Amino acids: CASSWNLGVDEAFF.

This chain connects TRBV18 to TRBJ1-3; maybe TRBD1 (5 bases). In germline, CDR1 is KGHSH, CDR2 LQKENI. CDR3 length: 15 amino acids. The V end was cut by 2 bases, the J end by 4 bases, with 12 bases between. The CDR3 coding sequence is TGTGCCAGCTCACCAGCAGCAGGGAACGGAAACACCATATATTTT. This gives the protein CASSPAAGNGNTIYF.

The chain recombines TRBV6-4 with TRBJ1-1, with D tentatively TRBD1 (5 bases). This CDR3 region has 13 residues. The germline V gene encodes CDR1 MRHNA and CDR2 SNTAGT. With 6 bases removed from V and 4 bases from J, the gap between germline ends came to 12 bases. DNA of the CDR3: TGTGCCAGCAGCTCTGAGGACACCACTGAAGCTTTCTTT. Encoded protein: CASSSEDTTEAFF.

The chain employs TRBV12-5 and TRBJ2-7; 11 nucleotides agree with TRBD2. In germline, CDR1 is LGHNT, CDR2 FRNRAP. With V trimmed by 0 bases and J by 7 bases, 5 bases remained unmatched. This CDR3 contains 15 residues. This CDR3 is CASGLVGTSGLEQYF. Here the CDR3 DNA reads TGTGCTAGTGGTTTGGTTGGGACTAGCGGTTTGGAGCAGTACTTC. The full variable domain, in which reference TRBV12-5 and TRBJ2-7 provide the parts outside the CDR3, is DARVTQTPRHKVTEMGQEVTMRCQPILGHNTVFWYRQTMMQGLELLAYFRNRAPLDDSGMPKDRFSAEMPDATLATLKIQPSEPRDSAVYFCASGLVGTSGLEQYFGPGTRLTVT.

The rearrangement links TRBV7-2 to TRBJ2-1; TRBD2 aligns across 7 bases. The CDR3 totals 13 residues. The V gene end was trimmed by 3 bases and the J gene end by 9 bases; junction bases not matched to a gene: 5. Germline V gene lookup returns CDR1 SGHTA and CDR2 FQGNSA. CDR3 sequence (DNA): TGTGCCAGCAGCTTTACCCCGGGGGGTGAGCAGTTCTTC. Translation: CASSFTPGGEQFF.

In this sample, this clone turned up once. The CDR3 nucleotides read TGTGCCAGCAGCTTAGTAGCTGGGAGCGAGCAGTACTTC. It is translated as CASSLVAGSEQYF. J is TRBJ2-5 and V is TRBV11-2, with D perhaps TRBD2 (5 bases). Matching the DNA end better, TRBJ2-7 makes the J call doubtful. The CDR3 covers 13 residues. Germline V gene lookup returns CDR1 SGHAT and CDR2 FQNNGV.